One sample yielded the 29 T cell receptor beta chains listed below, sequenced in a study of cytomegalovirus exposure and HLA in healthy donors (dated by TCRdb to about 2017). Library preparation used the immunoSEQ multiplex PCR assay. TCRdb obtained this table from immuneACCESS and retained in-frame rearrangements with V and J assigned. These tables miss some clones; where compared with another copy, unresolved V genes account for less than half of the shortfall, and the remainder is unexplained. The sample table shows a few hundred thousand clones, and roughly 87% are seen once. Of the sample, 9.5% to 15% is held by the ten largest clones. The sequenced sample was PBMCs. The receptors originated from a man younger than 30 in good health and CMV-seropositive.

The J gene is TRBJ2-1, the V gene TRBV6-4, with 11 bases lining up with TRBD2. The trim removed 5 bases at V and 10 bases at J, leaving 7 bases unmatched. The CDR3 has 14 amino acids. The germline V gene encodes CDR1 MRHNA and CDR2 SNTAGT. The chain's CDR3 is CASSRLAGRAEQFF. The CDR3 coding sequence is TGTGCCAGCAGTAGACTAGCGGGACGCGCCGAGCAGTTCTTC.

This clone appeared once. This chain uses TRBV28 with TRBJ1-1, with unresolved D. Germline-derived CDR1 and CDR2 are MDHEN and SYDVKM. V was trimmed by 7 bases and J by 2 bases, leaving 11 bases between them. CDR3 length: 13 residues. CDR3 nucleotides: TGTGCCAGCACCAACTCAGGCAACACTGAAGCTTTCTTT. This translates into CASTNSGNTEAFF.

In DNA, the CDR3 is TGTGCCAGCTCACCCGTCTTGTCGCAGACGGCTGAAGCTTTCTTT. Amino acid sequence: CASSPVLSQTAEAFF. V usage is TRBV18 and J usage is TRBJ1-1; D is uncertain. The CDR3 sequence is 15 residues long. The germline V gene encodes CDR1 KGHSH and CDR2 LQKENI. V dropped 3 bases and J dropped 6 bases, with 17 bases sitting between them.

J is TRBJ2-7 and V is TRBV7-8; 10 nucleotides align to TRBD2. This CDR3 contains 17 residues. CDR1 is SGHVS, CDR2 FQNEAQ, per germline. The trim removed 1 base at V and 3 bases at J, leaving 9 bases unmatched. The chain's CDR3 is CASSLGLAGANYYEQYF. CDR3 in DNA: TGTGCCAGCAGCTTAGGGCTAGCGGGAGCGAACTACTACGAGCAGTACTTC.

The chain recombines TRBV2 with TRBJ1-1; no reliable D call. Germline CDR1 is SNHLY and CDR2 is FYNNEI. CDR3 length equals 11 residues. V lost 2 bases and J lost 3, with 1 base in between. The CDR3 DNA is TGTGCCAGCAGTGAATACACTGAAGCTTTCTTT. Translation gives CASSEYTEAFF.

The genes are TRBV30 and TRBJ2-5; 8 nucleotides line up with TRBD2. There are 15 residues in the CDR3. CDR1 and CDR2 from the germline V gene are GTSNPN and SVGIG (reference sequence). CDR3 nucleotides: TGTGCGTGGGCTGGTGAGCGGGAGAGACAAGAGACCCAGTACTTC. Its translation is CAWAGERERQETQYF.

The chain couples TRBV30 to TRBJ2-2, with D perhaps given as TRBD1 or TRBD2 (5 bases each). V was shortened by 8 bases and J by 4 bases, with 20 bases between the two germline ends. This CDR3 has 15 amino acids. Looked up from germline, CDR1 is GTSNPN and CDR2 is SVGIG (reference sequence). The CDR3, as DNA: TGTGCCGTCGGCTTGGGGGTCAGTAGCACCGGGGAGCTGTTTTTT. Its protein product is CAVGLGVSSTGELFF. Full variable domain (remainder filled in from reference TRBV30 and TRBJ2-2): SQTIHQWPATLVQPVGSPLSLECTVEGTSNPNLYWYRQAAGRGLQLLFYSVGIGQISSEVPQNLSASRPQDRQFILSSKKLLLSDSGFYLCAVGLGVSSTGELFFGEGSRLTVL.

The chain uses TRBV6-4 and TRBJ2-1; 11 bases are shared with TRBD2. CDR1 and CDR2 (germline): MRHNA, SNTAGT. This CDR3 region has 16 residues. V lost 3 bases, J lost 6 bases, and 7 bases stayed unmatched. CDR3 sequence (DNA): TGTGCCAGCAGTGAAACCGGGACTAGCGGTCCCAATGAGCAGTTCTTC. Translating gives CASSETGTSGPNEQFF.

The rearrangement uses TRBV6-6 and TRBJ2-7, with 8 bases that match TRBD2. CDR3 size: 15 residues. Per the germline V gene, CDR1 is MNHNY and CDR2 is SVGAGI (reference sequence). V was clipped by 4 bases and J by 2 bases; unmatched bases: 7. In DNA, the CDR3 is TGTGCCAGCAGTTCCGCGGGACTAGGGGCCTACGAGCAGTACTTC. Translating gives CASSSAGLGAYEQYF.

The chain employs TRBV27 and TRBJ2-1, with 7 nucleotides matching TRBD1. With V trimmed by 1 base and J by 4 bases, 10 bases remained unmatched. Germline lookup yields CDR1 MNHEY and CDR2 SMNVEV (reference sequence). The CDR3 length is 17 residues. The CDR3 spells CASSLYTRTGFYNEQFF. The CDR3 DNA is TGTGCCAGCAGTTTATACACCCGGACAGGATTTTACAATGAGCAGTTCTTC.

The chain is built from TRBV27 and TRBJ2-1, with TRBD1 as a possible D gene (5 bases). Germline V gene lookup returns CDR1 MNHEY and CDR2 SMNVEV (reference sequence). The CDR3 has 15 amino acids. V lost 5 bases, J lost 2 bases, and 13 bases lay in between. The CDR3 DNA follows: TGTGCCAGCAGTCCTTTCGCAGGGACCTACAATGAGCAGTTCTTC. This sequence encodes CASSPFAGTYNEQFF.

This rearrangement joins TRBV28 to TRBJ2-7; no firm D call. CDR3 length: 16 residues. Deletions cut 6 bases from V and 5 bases from J, with 23 bases between. Germline values: CDR1 MDHEN, CDR2 SYDVKM. For the CDR3, the DNA is TGTGCCAGCAGACCCGATAGGGTAGGCTTGAAGGACGAGCAGTACTTC. It is translated as CASRPDRVGLKDEQYF.

The V and J genes are TRBV4-3 and TRBJ2-7; 10 bases are shared with TRBD1. The germline gives CDR1 LGHNA, CDR2 YSLEER. This CDR3 comprises 14 residues. J gave up 3 bases and V 4 bases, and 3 bases lay outside the gene matches. The CDR3 region is CASSPGTGDYEQYF. The CDR3 DNA reads TGCGCCAGCAGCCCCGGGACAGGGGACTACGAGCAGTACTTC.

Here the CDR3 reads CASSLVLAGGNNEQFF. The CDR3, as DNA: TGCGCCAGCAGCTTGGTACTAGCGGGAGGGAACAATGAGCAGTTCTTC. The J gene is TRBJ2-1, the V gene TRBV5-1, with 13 bases matching TRBD2. CDR3 length equals 16 residues. Losses at the gene ends were 0 bases for V and 5 bases for J; bases not matched to a gene: 2. Looked up from germline, CDR1 is SGHRS and CDR2 is YFSETQ.

The chain carries TRBV5-4 and TRBJ2-5, with D perhaps matching TRBD1 (6 bases). V shed 0 bases and J shed 1 base, with 13 bases lying between them. CDR3 length: 16 residues. From germline, CDR1 is SGHNT and CDR2 YYREEE (reference sequence). As DNA, the CDR3 is TGTGCCAGCAGCTTGGCTACAGGGAACTTCCAAGAGACCCAGTACTTC. This gives the protein CASSLATGNFQETQYF.

V is TRBV9 and J is TRBJ2-1; D remains unclear. The CDR3 runs to 13 residues. Trimming removed 0 bases from V and 7 bases from J, with 8 bases in between. The germline gives CDR1 SGDLS, CDR2 YYNGEE. The DNA of the CDR3 is TGTGCCAGCAGCGTAGGGGCCTTTAATGAGCAGTTCTTC. It is translated as CASSVGAFNEQFF.

The V call is TRBV11-2, the J call TRBJ2-5; no reliable D call. Trimming removed 4 bases from V and 2 bases from J, with 14 bases in between. This CDR3 spans 15 amino acids. Germline CDR1 is SGHAT and CDR2 is FQNNGV. The CDR3, as DNA: TGTGCCAGCAGCTCCCATACTGGGCGGCAAGAGACCCAGTACTTC. Amino acids: CASSSHTGRQETQYF. The variable domain in full, completed from reference TRBV11-2 and TRBJ2-5, reads EAGVAQSPRYKIIEKRQSVAFWCNPISGHATLYWYQQILGQGPKLLIQFQNNGVVDDSQLPKDRFSAERLKGVDSTLKIQPAKLEDSAVYLCASSSHTGRQETQYFGPGTRLLVL.

Of note for this clone: The sample holds other DNA sequences that translate to the same CDR3. The J gene is TRBJ1-2, the V gene TRBV5-1; D unresolved. Germline CDR1 is SGHRS and CDR2 is YFSETQ. This CDR3 has 13 residues. The V end lost 2 bases, the J end lost 2 bases, and 7 bases lay between the germline ends. CDR3 amino acids: CASSLTENYGYTF. DNA for the CDR3: TGCGCCAGCAGCTTAACGGAGAACTATGGCTACACCTTC.

The rearrangement joins TRBV7-9 to TRBJ2-7, with 7 bases aligning to TRBD2. The V segment lost 2 bases and the J segment 0 bases; nucleotides outside the gene matches: 13. CDR3 size: 18 residues. Germline-derived CDR1 and CDR2 are SEHNR and FQNEAQ (reference sequence). The CDR3 spells CASSLREPTSTGSYEQYF. CDR3 coding DNA: TGTGCCAGCAGCTTAAGGGAGCCGACTAGCACCGGCTCCTACGAGCAGTACTTC.

V is TRBV5-1 and J is TRBJ2-5; D tentatively fits TRBD1 or TRBD2 (5 bases each). The ends were cut back, 4 bases at V and 0 bases at J, with 13 bases in the middle. Germline V gene sequence: CDR1 SGHRS, CDR2 YFSETQ. The CDR3 loop spans 15 amino acids. The CDR3 DNA follows: TGCGCCAGCAGCCCGGAAGGGACGTACCAAGAGACCCAGTACTTC. It translates to CASSPEGTYQETQYF. Complete variable domain (other parts from reference TRBV5-1 and TRBJ2-5): KAGVTQTPRYLIKTRGQQVTLSCSPISGHRSVSWYQQTPGQGLQFLFEYFSETQRNKGNFPGRFSGRQFSNSRSEMNVSTLELGDSALYLCASSPEGTYQETQYFGPGTRLLVL.

The chain uses TRBV7-7 and TRBJ2-2; D unclear. This CDR3 has 11 residues. Germline values: CDR1 SSHAT, CDR2 FNYEAQ (reference sequence). V was clipped by 3 bases and J by 7 bases, with 3 bases between them. CDR3 sequence: CASSFDGELFF. CDR3 coding DNA: TGTGCCAGCAGCTTTGACGGGGAGCTGTTTTTT. Supplemented by reference TRBV7-7 and TRBJ2-2, the full variable domain reads GAGVSQSPRYKVTKRGQDVTLRCDPISSHATLYWYQQALGQGPEFLTYFNYEAQPDKSGLPSDRFSAERPEGSISTLTIQRTEQRDSAMYRCASSFDGELFFGEGSRLTVL.

The chain has TRBV5-4 and TRBJ2-1, with 11 nucleotides matching TRBD2. Unmatched junction bases numbered 9, after V lost 4 bases and J lost 0 bases. The CDR3 is made up of 18 amino acids. Germline assignment: CDR1 SGHNT and CDR2 YYREEE (reference sequence). CDR3 nucleotides: TGTGCCAGCAGCCAGCCCGGACTAGCGGGCTACTCCTACAATGAGCAGTTCTTC. It translates to CASSQPGLAGYSYNEQFF.

The DNA of the CDR3 is TGCGCCAGCAGTCTACGACTAGCGGGAGGCCCAGATACGCAGTATTTT. As protein: CASSLRLAGGPDTQYF. The V and J genes are TRBV10-1 and TRBJ2-3, with 13 positions matching TRBD2. Germline V gives CDR1 WNHNN, CDR2 SYGVQD (reference sequence). The V gene end was trimmed by 5 bases and the J gene end by 4 bases; junction bases not matched to a gene: 6. The CDR3 totals 16 residues.

In this sample, this clone turned up once. Within the sample, other DNA sequences also encode this same CDR3. This chain connects TRBV29-1 to TRBJ2-7; D remains ambiguous. From germline, CDR1 is SQVTM and CDR2 ANQGSEA. V shed 4 bases and J shed 2 bases, with 3 bases lying between them. There are 10 residues in the CDR3. The CDR3 nucleotides are TGCAGCGTTGGGGCCTACGAGCAGTACTTC. It is translated as CSVGAYEQYF.

The chain is built from TRBV30 and TRBJ1-1; D uncertain. V was cut by 2 bases and J by 5 bases, with 12 bases left in between. In germline, CDR1 is GTSNPN, CDR2 SVGIG (reference sequence). This CDR3 comprises 13 residues. This CDR3 is CAWSLRTLTEAFF. In DNA, the CDR3 is TGTGCCTGGAGTCTACGGACTTTAACTGAAGCTTTCTTT.

The genes are TRBV6-6 and TRBJ1-2, with 8 nucleotides matching TRBD1. Germline V gives CDR1 MNHNY, CDR2 SVGAGI (reference sequence). The CDR3 has 13 residues. V was pared by 6 bases and J by 3 bases, with 3 bases of the junction left unmatched. The DNA of the CDR3 is TGTGCCAGCAGCATGGGACAGGACTATGGCTACACCTTC. Translated, it gives CASSMGQDYGYTF.

V gene TRBV18 combines with J gene TRBJ2-3; TRBD2 agrees at 11 bases. The CDR3 has 18 residues. Germline CDR1 reads KGHSH; CDR2 reads LQKENI. Unmatched junction bases numbered 6, after V lost 1 base and J lost 0 bases. CDR3 sequence: CASSPLAGGPVSTDTQYF. In DNA, the CDR3 is TGTGCCAGCTCACCACTAGCGGGAGGGCCTGTTAGCACAGATACGCAGTATTTT.

The genes are TRBV5-6 and TRBJ1-1, with a weak D call TRBD1 (5 bases). The CDR3 extends over 15 amino acids. V was trimmed by 0 bases and J by 4 bases, leaving 13 bases between them. Germline V lookup: CDR1 SGHDT, CDR2 YYEEEE. CDR3 sequence (DNA): TGTGCCAGCAGCTTGGCTGGACACATTAGCACTGAAGCTTTCTTT. Amino acids: CASSLAGHISTEAFF.

V and J are TRBV29-1 and TRBJ2-7; the D gene is possibly TRBD2 (5 bases). From germline, CDR1 is SQVTM and CDR2 ANQGSEA. CDR3 length: 16 amino acids. Trimming took off 6 bases at V and 2 bases at J, with 23 bases between the two ends. The CDR3 here is CSVAGPVQERPYEQYF. CDR3 sequence (DNA): TGCAGCGTGGCCGGCCCGGTTCAGGAGCGGCCCTACGAGCAGTACTTC.